Listed here are 26 T cell receptor beta chains from one sample, sequenced in a study of cytomegalovirus exposure and HLA in healthy donors. With 60 Vbeta and 13 Jbeta primers, the PCR was carried out. The protocol was immunoSEQ multiplex PCR, while the TCRdb copy is restricted to in-frame clones and leaves out a portion. The table lists a few hundred thousand clones, about 80% of them singletons. What was sequenced was PBMCs. The origin of the receptors is a girl aged 2 to 10 in good health and CMV-seronegative.

V is TRBV6-4 and J is TRBJ1-4; D is undetermined. Trimming left V 2 bases short and J 2 bases short, with 9 bases between. CDR3 size: 15 residues. Germline CDR1 MRHNA, CDR2 SNTAGT. The CDR3 DNA is TGTGCCAGCAGTGACCCCGTCCGGACTAATGAAAAACTGTTTTTT. It yields the protein CASSDPVRTNEKLFF.

The rearrangement joins TRBV2 to TRBJ2-7; possibly TRBD1 for D (5 bases). CDR1 and CDR2 (germline): SNHLY, FYNNEI. V lost 6 bases to trimming and J lost 5 bases, with 8 bases between them. This CDR3 region has 11 residues. The CDR3 nucleotides are TGTGCCAGCAGCAGGGTCGACGAGCAGTACTTC. Translated: CASSRVDEQYF.

The chain is built from TRBV7-8 and TRBJ2-2, with 8 positions matching TRBD1. CDR1 and CDR2 from the germline V gene are SGHVS and FQNEAQ. The CDR3 is 14 amino acids. V lost 4 bases, J lost 7 bases, and 5 bases stayed unmatched. The CDR3 bases are TGTGCCAGCAGCTCGCCAGGGGGCTACGGGGAGCTGTTTTTT. This gives the protein CASSSPGGYGELFF.

This clone occurred once. The chain joins TRBV9 to TRBJ1-1; TRBD1 matches 7 bases. Looked up from germline, CDR1 is SGDLS and CDR2 is YYNGEE. The CDR3 length is 15 residues. J gave up 4 bases and V 2 bases, and 8 bases lay outside the gene matches. CDR3 nucleotide sequence: TGTGCCAGCAGCGTCAGAGAGACAGGGAGCACTGAAGCTTTCTTT. It is translated as CASSVRETGSTEAFF. The full variable domain, rest sourced from reference TRBV9 and TRBJ1-1, is DSGVTQTPKHLITATGQRVTLRCSPRSGDLSVYWYQQSLDQGLQFLIQYYNGEERAKGNILERFSAQQFPDLHSELNLSSLELGDSALYFCASSVRETGSTEAFFGQGTRLTVV.

In DNA form, the CDR3 reads TGTGCCAGCTCACCGGGAGGAGATAATGAGCAGTTCTTC. Amino acid sequence: CASSPGGDNEQFF. V gene TRBV18 combines with J gene TRBJ2-1, with a weak D call TRBD2 (6 bases). CDR1 KGHSH and CDR2 LQKENI come from the germline V gene. CDR3 length: 13 amino acids. V lost 3 bases, J lost 7 bases, and 10 bases lay in between. The full variable domain, in which reference TRBV18 and TRBJ2-1 provide the parts outside the CDR3, is NAGVMQNPRHLVRRRGQEARLRCSPMKGHSHVYWYRQLPEEGLKFMVYLQKENIIDESGMPKERFSAEFPKEGPSILRIQQVVRGDSAAYFCASSPGGDNEQFFGPGTRLTVL.

The chain employs TRBV28 and TRBJ2-5; D uncertain. TRBJ2-7 matches the DNA end more closely, so the J call is doubtful. From germline, CDR1 is MDHEN and CDR2 SYDVKM. The CDR3 runs to 14 residues. Here the CDR3 reads CASISWPQDNEQYF. The CDR3 nucleotides are TGTGCCAGCATAAGTTGGCCCCAAGACAACGAGCAGTACTTC.

This clone was seen only once. The V call is TRBV5-1, the J call TRBJ2-3; D is possibly TRBD2 (6 bases). V was trimmed by 2 bases and J by 2 bases, leaving 12 bases between them. Per germline, CDR1 SGHRS and CDR2 YFSETQ. The CDR3 sequence is 15 residues long. CDR3 protein: CASSLTGVDTDTQYF. Written as DNA, the CDR3 is TGCGCCAGCAGCTTAACGGGGGTGGACACAGATACGCAGTATTTT.

V is TRBV28 and J is TRBJ2-2, with 7 bases identical to TRBD2. J was trimmed by 3 bases and V by 3 bases; bases with no gene match: 7. Germline CDR1 reads MDHEN; CDR2 reads SYDVKM. The CDR3 loop spans 16 amino acids. For the CDR3, the DNA is TGTGCCAGCAGTTTGGACGCGGGAGTCCACACCGGGGAGCTGTTTTTT. This codes for CASSLDAGVHTGELFF.

With respect to this clone: Relative to the germline gene, one junction end is altered; a read error may explain this. J is TRBJ2-1 and V is TRBV16, with 7 bases matching TRBD2. The CDR3 consists of 14 residues. Germline-derived CDR1 and CDR2 are KGHSY and FQNENV. CDR3 residues: CASTQLATHNEQFF. CDR3 bases: TGTGCCAGCACCCAACTAGCGACCCACAATGAGCAGTTCTTC.

This clone was seen a few times. V is TRBV5-8 and J is TRBJ1-5; maybe TRBD1 (5 bases). The germline V gene has CDR1 SGHTS and CDR2 YDEGEE. The CDR3 length is 14 residues. V was shortened by 3 bases and J by 9 bases, with 16 bases between the two germline ends. The CDR3 nucleotides are TGTGCCAGCAGCTCAAGCAGGGACTGGACGCCCCAGCATTTT. Its protein is CASSSSRDWTPQHF.

The chain is built from TRBV29-1 and TRBJ2-7; possible D gene TRBD2, 6 bases. The CDR3 totals 12 residues. Per the germline V gene, CDR1 is SQVTM and CDR2 is ANQGSEA. This chain's CDR3 is CREEEGRHEQYF. As DNA, the CDR3 is TGCAGAGAGGAGGAGGGCCGGCACGAGCAGTACTTC.

The V call is TRBV18, the J call TRBJ2-7; TRBD1 matches at 8 bases. V was clipped by 3 bases and J by 0 bases; unmatched bases: 1. This CDR3 has 14 amino acids. Germline loops: CDR1 KGHSH, CDR2 LQKENI. Written as DNA, the CDR3 is TGTGCCAGCTCACCCGGGACAGGCTCCTACGAGCAGTACTTC. Its translation is CASSPGTGSYEQYF.

V is TRBV28 and J is TRBJ2-7, with a tentative D call TRBD2 (6 bases). There are 15 residues in the CDR3. Trimming left V 3 bases short and J 4 bases short, with 16 bases between. Germline CDR1 is MDHEN and CDR2 is SYDVKM. The CDR3 region has the DNA TGTGCCAGCAGTTTCGGAGGAGGGGCTCCATACGAGCAGTACTTC. This codes for CASSFGGGAPYEQYF.

The J gene is TRBJ2-3, the V gene TRBV19; no reliable D call. The CDR3 runs 14 residues. The germline CDR1 and CDR2 sequences are LNHDA and SQIVND (reference sequence). Trimming pared 6 bases from V and 3 bases from J, leaving 13 bases between. CDR3 nucleotides: TGTGCCAGTAGCAGCCGGGTTGGGACAGATACGCAGTATTTT. Its protein product is CASSSRVGTDTQYF.

The chain employs TRBV18 and TRBJ2-7, with a weak D call TRBD2 (6 bases). CDR1 KGHSH and CDR2 LQKENI come from the germline V gene. V shed 3 bases and J shed 5 bases, with 14 bases lying between them. CDR3 size: 14 residues. This CDR3 is CASSPTSPLDEQYF. The CDR3 DNA is TGTGCCAGCTCACCCACTAGCCCTCTTGACGAGCAGTACTTC.

This rearrangement joins TRBV28 to TRBJ1-1; 7 nucleotides line up with TRBD1. This CDR3 comprises 21 residues. The germline CDR1 and CDR2 sequences are MDHEN and SYDVKM. V dropped 2 bases and J dropped 0; count of bases not matched to a gene: 21. The CDR3 DNA reads as TGTGCCAGCAGTTTACTCGGTCCGGACAGGTCAGTTGAATGGATGAACACTGAAGCTTTCTTT. Protein sequence: CASSLLGPDRSVEWMNTEAFF.

The chain links TRBV9 to TRBJ1-2; 7 bases map to TRBD1. The CDR3 totals 15 residues. V lost 1 base, J lost 7 bases, and 10 bases stayed unmatched. Germline-derived CDR1 and CDR2 are SGDLS and YYNGEE. DNA for the CDR3: TGTGCCAGCAGCGTATACAGGGGAGATTTGGGTGGCTACACCTTC. This translates into CASSVYRGDLGGYTF.

The gene calls are TRBV30 and TRBJ1-4; tentatively, D is TRBD1 (6 bases). Trimming took off 1 base at V and 5 bases at J, with 8 bases between the two ends. This CDR3 contains 13 residues. The V gene's germline CDR1 is GTSNPN and CDR2 SVGIG (reference sequence). CDR3 DNA sequence: TGTGCCTGGAGTGGGGGACACAATGAAAAACTGTTTTTT. Translated: CAWSGGHNEKLFF.

The chain uses TRBV6-1 and TRBJ2-4; weak D call: TRBD1 (6 bases). V lost 0 bases, J lost 0 bases, and 9 bases lay in between. CDR1 and CDR2 (germline): MNHNS, SASEGT. This CDR3 is built from 16 residues. This CDR3 reads CASSEAGTLAKNIQYF. CDR3 in DNA: TGTGCCAGCAGTGAAGCAGGGACACTAGCCAAAAACATTCAGTACTTC.

The CDR3 bases are TGCGCCAGCAGCTTGGTATCGCCAGGGCAAGAGACCCAGTACTTC. This sequence encodes CASSLVSPGQETQYF. The genes are TRBV5-1 and TRBJ2-5; possibly TRBD1 for D (5 bases). From germline, CDR1 is SGHRS and CDR2 YFSETQ. V lost 0 bases and J lost 2, with 11 bases in between. The CDR3 extends over 15 amino acids. The full variable domain, its missing parts supplied by reference TRBV5-1 and TRBJ2-5, is KAGVTQTPRYLIKTRGQQVTLSCSPISGHRSVSWYQQTPGQGLQFLFEYFSETQRNKGNFPGRFSGRQFSNSRSEMNVSTLELGDSALYLCASSLVSPGQETQYFGPGTRLLVL.

The chain couples TRBV6-5 to TRBJ2-7; a possible D gene is TRBD1 (5 bases). The ends were cut back, 6 bases at V and 6 bases at J, with 9 bases in the middle. This CDR3 spans 11 amino acids. Germline assignment: CDR1 MNHEY and CDR2 SVGAGI. For the CDR3, the DNA is TGTGCCAGCAGCCAGGGATCCGAGCAGTACTTC. Translating gives CASSQGSEQYF.

Only a few counts were recorded for this clone. This chain connects TRBV6-6 to TRBJ2-1; D is ambiguous. V lost 0 bases and J 3 bases, leaving 9 bases between the germline ends. The CDR3 covers 15 residues. The germline gives CDR1 MNHNY, CDR2 SVGAGI (reference sequence). This chain's CDR3 is CASSYSGQFYNEQFF. DNA of the CDR3: TGTGCCAGCAGTTACTCGGGCCAGTTCTACAATGAGCAGTTCTTC.

The V and J genes are TRBV13 and TRBJ1-2, with a possible D match to TRBD1 (5 bases). CDR1 and CDR2 (germline): PRHDT, FYEKMQ (reference sequence). CDR3 length equals 15 residues. V lost 5 bases and J 4 bases, leaving 17 bases between the germline ends. CDR3 in amino acids: CASSPRTRGIYGYTF. The CDR3 DNA follows: TGTGCCAGCAGCCCAAGGACCCGGGGGATCTATGGCTACACCTTC.

V usage is TRBV9 and J usage is TRBJ2-5; D not certain. From germline, CDR1 is SGDLS and CDR2 YYNGEE. The CDR3 contains 16 residues. The germline V and J ends were trimmed by 1 base and 5 bases, with 18 bases remaining between them. The CDR3 region is CASSVPTQSAIETQYF. The CDR3 region has the DNA TGTGCCAGCAGCGTACCCACCCAAAGCGCGATTGAGACCCAGTACTTC.

This chain links TRBV6-5 with TRBJ2-7, with 7 bases identical to TRBD2. The CDR3 runs 15 residues. The V gene end was trimmed by 2 bases and the J gene end by 3 bases; junction bases not matched to a gene: 7. CDR1 is MNHEY and CDR2 is SVGAGI in the germline V gene. The CDR3 sequence is CASSYDTRGGYEQYF. In nucleotides, the CDR3 is TGTGCCAGCAGTTACGACACCCGCGGGGGCTACGAGCAGTACTTC.

The chain employs TRBV6-4 and TRBJ2-1, with 12 positions matching TRBD2. The CDR3 consists of 13 residues. The germline CDR1 and CDR2 sequences are MRHNA and SNTAGT. J lost 9 bases, V lost 6 bases, and 3 bases had no gene match. The CDR3 sequence: CASRTSGGGEQFF. Here the CDR3 DNA reads TGTGCCAGCAGGACTAGCGGGGGCGGTGAGCAGTTCTTC.